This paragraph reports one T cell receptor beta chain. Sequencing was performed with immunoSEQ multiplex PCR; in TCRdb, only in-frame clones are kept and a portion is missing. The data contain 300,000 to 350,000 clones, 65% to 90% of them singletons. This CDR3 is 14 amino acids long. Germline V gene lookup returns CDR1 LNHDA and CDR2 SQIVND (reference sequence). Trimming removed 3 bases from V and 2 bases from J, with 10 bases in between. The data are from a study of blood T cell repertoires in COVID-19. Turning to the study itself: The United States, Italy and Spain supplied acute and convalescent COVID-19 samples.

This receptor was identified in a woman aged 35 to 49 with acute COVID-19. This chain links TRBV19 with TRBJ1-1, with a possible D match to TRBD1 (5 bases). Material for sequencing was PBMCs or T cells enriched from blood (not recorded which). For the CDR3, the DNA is TGTGCCAGTAGTATGACCAGGGAAAACACTGAAGCTTTCTTT. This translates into CASSMTRENTEAFF.